The rows below give T cell receptor beta chains drawn from one sample of a study of T cell responses to AZD1222 COVID-19 vaccine. Produced via immunoSEQ multiplex PCR; TCRdb's table is partial and in-frame only. The table includes more than 150,000 clones, roughly 94% detected once. Here the sequenced sample was peripheral blood, taken on day 0 of AZD1222 vaccination. Every receptor here comes from an adult in good health. The CDR3 runs from the conserved cysteine through the conserved F or W. D genes are given only for firm matches. Clone size, where shown, is once, few, many, or a class for clones that have expanded.

v_call,d_call,j_call,clone_size,cdr3_aa,cdr3_nt
TRBV29-1,NA,TRBJ2-5,NA,CSVDVDSRGSQYF,TGCAGCGTTGATGTCGACTCAAGGGGGTCCCAGTACTTC
TRBV30,NA,TRBJ1-1,once,CAWNPGIGTEAFF,TGTGCCTGGAATCCAGGGATCGGCACTGAAGCTTTCTTT
TRBV7-8,NA,TRBJ1-5,NA,CASSQNRVPSNQPQHF,TGTGCCAGCAGCCAAAACAGGGTCCCTAGCAATCAGCCCCAGCATTTT
TRBV12-3/TRBV12-4,NA,TRBJ1-1,NA,CASTRQRNTEAFF,TGTGCCAGCACTCGACAGAGGAACACTGAAGCTTTCTTT
TRBV5-4,NA,TRBJ2-5,NA,CASSRDFQETQYF,TGTGCCAGCAGCCGGGACTTTCAAGAGACCCAGTACTTC
TRBV18,NA,TRBJ2-5,NA,CASSPVDSAQETQYF,TGTGCCAGCTCACCAGTGGACAGCGCTCAAGAGACCCAGTACTTC
TRBV5-4,NA,TRBJ1-5,once,CASSLGDSQPQHF,TGTGCCAGCAGCTTGGGGGACTCTCAGCCCCAGCATTTT
TRBV7-2,TRBD1,TRBJ1-2,NA,CASSLSGGAGAIGGYTF,TGTGCCAGCAGCTTATCAGGGGGGGCAGGCGCTATCGGTGGCTACACCTTC
TRBV6-5,TRBD1,TRBJ1-1,NA,CASSLPGTGGTEAFF,TGTGCCAGCAGTCTCCCTGGGACAGGGGGCACTGAAGCTTTCTTT
TRBV9,NA,TRBJ1-2,NA,CASSVGTDTYGYTF,TGTGCCAGCAGCGTAGGGACAGATACTTATGGCTACACCTTC
TRBV29-1,NA,TRBJ1-1,NA,CSVEFHLNTEAFF,TGCAGCGTTGAGTTCCACTTGAACACTGAAGCTTTCTTT
TRBV5-1,TRBD1,TRBJ2-1,NA,CASSDLHRGQFF,TGCGCCAGCAGCGACCTGCACAGGGGTCAGTTCTTC
TRBV20-1,NA,TRBJ1-2,few,CSASEGMGGLYTF,TGCAGTGCTAGTGAGGGGATGGGAGGTCTCTACACCTTC
TRBV12-3/TRBV12-4,NA,TRBJ1-2,NA,CASSGTAYGYTF,TGTGCCAGCAGTGGGACCGCCTATGGCTACACCTTC
TRBV5-1,TRBD1,TRBJ2-7,few,CASSIDRAYEQYF,TGCGCCAGCAGCATCGACAGGGCCTACGAGCAGTACTTC
TRBV4-1,NA,TRBJ1-5,NA,CAEGEGRNQPQHF,TGCGCCGAGGGGGAAGGACGGAACCAGCCCCAGCATTTT
TRBV3-1/TRBV3-2,NA,TRBJ1-4,NA,CASSQDQVGRREKLFF,TGTGCCAGCAGCCAGGACCAGGTCGGACGACGGGAAAAACTGTTTTTT
TRBV5-5,NA,TRBJ1-3,NA,CASSFYISGNTIYF,TGTGCCAGCAGCTTTTACATATCCGGAAACACCATATATTTT
TRBV3-1/TRBV3-2,NA,TRBJ2-1,NA,CASSQGGEQFF,TGTGCCAGCAGCCAGGGTGGTGAGCAGTTCTTC
TRBV5-5,NA,TRBJ1-2,once,CASSLGRSVNYGYTF,TGTGCCAGCAGCTTGGGGAGGAGTGTTAACTATGGCTACACCTTC
TRBV5-1,TRBD2,TRBJ2-1,once,CASSLAGTSGIIEQFF,TGCGCCAGCAGCTTGGCCGGGACTAGCGGGATAATTGAGCAGTTCTTC
TRBV28,NA,TRBJ1-4,NA,CASSLGGLSEKLFF,TGTGCCAGCAGTTTGGGGGGGCTCAGTGAAAAACTGTTTTTT
TRBV30,NA,TRBJ1-1,NA,CAWSHPVEAFF,TGTGCCTGGAGCCATCCGGTTGAAGCTTTCTTT
TRBV4-1,NA,TRBJ1-5,NA,CASSRARQDQPQHF,TGCGCCAGCAGCCGTGCCAGGCAAGATCAGCCCCAGCATTTT
TRBV27,NA,TRBJ1-5,NA,CASSMDPPGFDQPQHF,TGTGCCAGCAGTATGGATCCCCCGGGGTTTGATCAGCCCCAGCATTTT
TRBV28,NA,TRBJ1-5,once,CASSPRGHLKAQPQHF,TGTGCCAGCAGCCCCCGGGGACACCTCAAGGCTCAGCCCCAGCATTTT
TRBV6-1,NA,TRBJ1-1,once,CASSESATLNTEAFF,TGTGCCAGCAGTGAATCCGCGACCCTGAACACTGAAGCTTTCTTT
TRBV15,TRBD2,TRBJ2-5,NA,CATSRGGTSGGTETQYF,TGTGCCACCAGCAGAGGCGGGACTAGCGGGGGGACAGAGACCCAGTACTTC
TRBV9,NA,TRBJ2-7,NA,CASSPELAPHEQYF,TGTGCCAGCAGCCCAGAACTAGCTCCCCACGAGCAGTACTTC
TRBV5-1,NA,TRBJ1-1,NA,CASSSQGRKAFF,TGCGCCAGCAGCTCACAGGGCCGGAAAGCTTTCTTT
TRBV18,NA,TRBJ1-5,NA,CASATGSNQPQHF,TGTGCCAGCGCCACCGGTAGCAATCAGCCCCAGCATTTT
TRBV6-1,TRBD2,TRBJ2-3,once,CASSERGRTDTQYF,TGTGCCAGCAGTGAACGCGGGAGAACAGATACGCAGTATTTT
TRBV12-3/TRBV12-4,TRBD1,TRBJ1-1,NA,CASETGRTEAFF,TGTGCCAGCGAGACAGGGCGAACTGAAGCTTTCTTT
TRBV5-1,NA,TRBJ1-4,once,CASSLDPTGGGEKLFF,TGCGCCAGCAGCTTGGATCCGACAGGCGGGGGGGAAAAACTGTTTTTT
TRBV7-2,NA,TRBJ2-3,NA,CALRRWTSTDTQYF,TGTGCCCTCAGACGGTGGACTAGCACAGATACGCAGTATTTT
TRBV30,NA,TRBJ1-2,NA,CAWSVAGYGYTF,TGTGCCTGGAGTGTGGCAGGCTATGGCTACACCTTC
TRBV27,NA,TRBJ1-1,NA,CASSLSTRGLNTEAFF,TGTGCCAGCAGTTTATCGACCAGGGGCCTAAACACTGAAGCTTTCTTT
TRBV6-1,NA,TRBJ2-6,NA,CASSEGLSGANVLTF,TGTGCCAGCAGTGAGGGGCTCTCTGGGGCCAACGTCCTGACTTTC
TRBV12-3/TRBV12-4,NA,TRBJ1-2,NA,CASRQGWYGYTF,TGTGCCAGCAGGCAGGGGTGGTATGGCTACACCTTC
TRBV6-1,NA,TRBJ1-2,NA,CASSEAGKGDGYTF,TGTGCCAGCAGTGAAGCTGGAAAGGGGGATGGCTACACCTTC
TRBV19,NA,TRBJ2-6,NA,CASRPTDSGANVLTF,TGTGCCAGTAGGCCCACAGACTCTGGGGCCAACGTCCTGACTTTC
TRBV9,TRBD1,TRBJ2-1,NA,CASGTGTATFNEQFF,TGTGCCAGCGGTACCGGGACAGCAACCTTCAATGAGCAGTTCTTC
TRBV5-6,NA,TRBJ1-2,NA,CASSPQIRYGYTF,TGTGCCAGCAGCCCGCAAATACGCTATGGCTACACCTTC
TRBV30,NA,TRBJ1-5,NA,CAWKTPLSNQPQHF,TGTGCCTGGAAAACACCTCTTAGCAATCAGCCCCAGCATTTT
TRBV7-9,NA,TRBJ1-6,NA,CASSLVPTGLTLYNSPLHF,TGTGCCAGCAGCTTAGTTCCTACAGGGCTTACACTTTATAATTCACCCCTCCACTTT
TRBV2,TRBD1,TRBJ1-5,NA,CASSEISGQGNQPQHF,TGTGCCAGCAGTGAAATATCGGGACAGGGGAACCAGCCCCAGCATTTT
TRBV4-2,NA,TRBJ1-1,NA,CASSQDVYTEAFF,TGTGCCAGCAGCCAAGATGTCTACACTGAAGCTTTCTTT
TRBV6-2/TRBV6-3,NA,TRBJ2-3,once,CASSYTAGSLTDTQYF,TGTGCCAGCAGTTACACCGCGGGTAGCCTTACAGATACGCAGTATTTT
TRBV5-1,TRBD1,TRBJ1-6,NA,CASSLGQGNNSPLHF,TGCGCCAGCAGCTTGGGACAGGGGAACAATTCACCCCTCCACTTT
TRBV28,NA,TRBJ1-5,NA,CASRVSGRQPQHF,TGTGCCAGCAGGGTATCGGGGAGGCAGCCCCAGCATTTT